The clone carrying this T cell receptor (beta chain) was counted many times. Amplification of TCR beta CDR3 regions was performed using RNA transcripts as template. TCR CDR3 underwent first-round RT-PCR with the HTBI primer set. TCRdb itself ran the multiplex PCR reads through MiXCR, one entry per CDR3 protein. The sample lists a few hundred thousand distinct CDR3 sequences, about 18% occurring once. This specimen belongs to a study of T cells in Graves' hyperthyroidism and ophthalmopathy. About the research overall: Blood from the periphery was taken at initial diagnosis, before any treatment.

Diagnoses used clinical symptoms, serum thyroxine and TRAb, thyroid ultrasound and orbital computed tomography. The germline V gene encodes CDR1 SNHLY and CDR2 FYNNEI. The CDR3 length is 12 residues. V lost 8 bases and J 4 bases, leaving 9 bases between the germline ends. This sequence originates from a man aged 18 to 30 with Graves' ophthalmopathy. The V and J genes are TRBV2 and TRBJ1-5; D uncertain. Sequenced input: blood. CDR3 DNA sequence: TGTGCCAGCGCCCCGTGGAATCAGCCCCAGCATTTT. Protein: CASAPWNQPQHF.